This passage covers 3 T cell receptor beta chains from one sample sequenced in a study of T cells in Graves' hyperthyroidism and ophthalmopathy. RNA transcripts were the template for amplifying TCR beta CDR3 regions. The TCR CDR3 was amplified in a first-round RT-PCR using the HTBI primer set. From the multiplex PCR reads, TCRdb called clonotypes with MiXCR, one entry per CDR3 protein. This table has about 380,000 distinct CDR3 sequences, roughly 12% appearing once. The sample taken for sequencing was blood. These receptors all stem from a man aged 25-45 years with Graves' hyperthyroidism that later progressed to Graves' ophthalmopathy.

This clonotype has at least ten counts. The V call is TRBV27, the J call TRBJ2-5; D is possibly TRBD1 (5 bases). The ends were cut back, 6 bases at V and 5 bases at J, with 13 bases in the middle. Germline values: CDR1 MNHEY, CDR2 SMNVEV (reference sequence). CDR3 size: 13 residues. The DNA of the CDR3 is TGTGCCAGCAGCCCCTGGCAGGGTGAGACCCAGTACTTC. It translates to CASSPWQGETQYF.

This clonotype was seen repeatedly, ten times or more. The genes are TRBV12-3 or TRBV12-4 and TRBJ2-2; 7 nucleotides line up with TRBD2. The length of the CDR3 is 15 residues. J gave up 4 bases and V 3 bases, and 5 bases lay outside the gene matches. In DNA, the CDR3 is TGTGCCAGCAGTTTCAATAGCGGGCTCACCGGGGAGCTGTTTTTT. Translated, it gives CASSFNSGLTGELFF.

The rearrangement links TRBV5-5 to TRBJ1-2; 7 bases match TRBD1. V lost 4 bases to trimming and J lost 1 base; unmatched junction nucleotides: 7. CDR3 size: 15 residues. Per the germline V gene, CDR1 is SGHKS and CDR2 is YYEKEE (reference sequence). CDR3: CASSGARDSNYGYTF. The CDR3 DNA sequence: TGTGCCAGCAGCGGGGCCCGGGACAGTAACTATGGCTACACCTTC.